This is a list of T cell receptor beta chains from one sample in a study of blood T cell repertoires in COVID-19. The repertoire was sequenced with immunoSEQ multiplex PCR; TCRdb's copy has only in-frame clones and lacks some. The data contain 240,000 or so clones, approximately 85% of them seen just once; the ten biggest clones take up roughly an eighth. The source material was peripheral blood. The receptors originated from a man older than 75 with acute or convalescent COVID-19. CDR3s include the opening cysteine and the closing phenylalanine or tryptophan. The D gene is left open where the match is weak. Clone size appears in some rows only: once, few, many, or a class for an expanded clone.

TRBJ2-3	.	.	TRBV5-4	TGTGCCAGCAGCTTGGAGCATACAGATACGCAGTATTTT	CASSLEHTDTQYF
TRBJ1-5	.	.	TRBV2	TGTGCCAGCAGCCTCGACAGTAATCAGCCCCAGCATTTT	CASSLDSNQPQHF
TRBJ1-3	.	.	TRBV7-2	TGTGCCAGCAGCCCCCCAGGAAACACCATATATTTT	CASSPPGNTIYF
TRBJ2-5	.	TRBD2	TRBV29-1	TGCAGCGCAGTCCGGGCGGGAGGGCCAAGGGGGACCCAGTACTTC	CSAVRAGGPRGTQYF
TRBJ2-3	.	.	TRBV5-1	TGCGCCAGCAGCTTGGTCGGGGATACGCAGTATTTT	CASSLVGDTQYF
TRBJ1-1	once	.	TRBV18	TGTGCCAGCTCCCCCAGCCCACAGAGTGAAGCTTTCTTT	CASSPSPQSEAFF
TRBJ2-7	.	TRBD2	TRBV19	TGTGCCAGTAGTCCTAGGACCCTGACTAGCGGGAGTTCCCACGAGCAGTACTTC	CASSPRTLTSGSSHEQYF
TRBJ2-3	.	.	TRBV18	TGTGCCAGCTCAGGGGACATCACAGATACGCAGTATTTT	CASSGDITDTQYF
TRBJ1-5	few	TRBD1	TRBV18	TGTGCCAGCTCACCACACAGGGGAAGCAATCAGCCCCAGCATTTT	CASSPHRGSNQPQHF
TRBJ2-3	few	TRBD2	TRBV5-6	TGTGCCAGCACCTCTCGTGCGGGAGGAGTAGATACGCAGTATTTT	CASTSRAGGVDTQYF
TRBJ1-1	.	.	TRBV3-1/TRBV3-2	TGTGCCAGCAGCCAAGAAAGACAGCTCCCTATGAACACTGAAGCTTTCTTT	CASSQERQLPMNTEAFF
TRBJ1-1	.	.	TRBV15	TGTGCCACCAGCAGAGGAGGCGGACAGAACCCTGAAGCTTTCTTT	CATSRGGGQNPEAFF
TRBJ1-6	.	TRBD1	TRBV9	TGTGCCAGCAGCGTAGGGGGACAGGGCGGATTTTCACCCCTCCACTTT	CASSVGGQGGFSPLHF
TRBJ2-2	.	.	TRBV6-5	TGTGCCAGCAGTTCCGCGGGCGGGGAGCTGTTTTTT	CASSSAGGELFF
TRBJ2-2	.	.	TRBV27	TGTGCCAGCAGTTTTAGGACTTACACCGGGGAGCTGTTTTTT	CASSFRTYTGELFF
TRBJ1-6	.	.	TRBV27	TGTGCCAGCAGTTCCAAGGAGGCTCGGAATTCACCCCTCCACTTT	CASSSKEARNSPLHF
TRBJ2-5	.	TRBD2	TRBV28	TGTGCCAGCAATCCCGGGGAGGGGAGTCAAGAGACCCAGTACTTC	CASNPGEGSQETQYF
TRBJ2-1	.	TRBD2	TRBV7-2	TGTGCCAGCAGCCAAGTAGCGGGGGTAGGTCAGTTCTTC	CASSQVAGVGQFF
TRBJ2-2	.	TRBD1	TRBV5-1	TGCGCCAGCAGCTTGGGGGACAGGGATACCGGGGAGCTGTTTTTT	CASSLGDRDTGELFF
TRBJ2-5	.	TRBD2	TRBV7-6	TGTGCCAGCAGCCCTCGGGTCACTAGCGGGGGAACCCTCCAAGAGACCCAGTACTTC	CASSPRVTSGGTLQETQYF
TRBJ1-1	once	TRBD1	TRBV4-2	TGTGCCAGCAGCCAAGGCGGGTGGACAGGGGGCACTCGTACTGAAGCTTTCTTT	CASSQGGWTGGTRTEAFF
TRBJ2-2	.	TRBD1	TRBV19	TGTGCCAGTAGCCGGGACAGGGGTGCCGGGGAGCTGTTTTTT	CASSRDRGAGELFF
TRBJ1-2	.	TRBD1	TRBV4-3	TGCGCCAGCAGCCAGGAGGGACAGGGGGCCTATGGCTACACCTTC	CASSQEGQGAYGYTF
TRBJ1-2	.	.	TRBV20-1	TGCAGTGCTAGTCATTCAGGGGTAGGGGGCTACACCTTC	CSASHSGVGGYTF
TRBJ2-1	.	TRBD2	TRBV5-4	TGTGCCAGCAGCAGATCCGGGACTAGCGGGAGGGGAACCTACAATGAGCAGTTCTTC	CASSRSGTSGRGTYNEQFF
TRBJ1-1	.	.	TRBV14	TGTGCCAGCAGCCCCGAGAGAACTGAAGCTTTCTTT	CASSPERTEAFF
TRBJ2-7	few	.	TRBV7-8	TGTGCCAGCAGCTTAAACAGGGAGTCTGTCGAGCAGTACTTC	CASSLNRESVEQYF
TRBJ2-2	.	TRBD2	TRBV5-8	TGTGCCAGCAGCTTGTGGCTAGCGGGGGCCGCGAACACCGGGGAGCTGTTTTTT	CASSLWLAGAANTGELFF
TRBJ2-1	.	TRBD1	TRBV6-2/TRBV6-3	TGTGCCAGCAGTTACTCAATCGGCCAGGGGGCAAAGCATCCTGAGCAGTTCTTC	CASSYSIGQGAKHPEQFF
TRBJ1-2	once	.	TRBV6-1	TGTGCCAGCAGTGAACTACAGGGCTATGGCTACACCTTC	CASSELQGYGYTF
TRBJ2-1	.	.	TRBV7-2	TGTGCCAGCAGCGTCCGTGGGACTCCCTACAATGAGCAGTTCTTC	CASSVRGTPYNEQFF
TRBJ1-2	few	.	TRBV28	TGTGCCAGCAGTCTCCCGACAGGAAACTATGGCTACACCTTC	CASSLPTGNYGYTF
TRBJ2-7	.	TRBD2	TRBV18	TGTGCCAGCTCACCACCGGCTAGCGGGAACTACGAGCAGTACTTC	CASSPPASGNYEQYF
TRBJ1-1	few	.	TRBV2	TGTGCCAGCAGTGTAGGGGGGGGAGGGAACACTGAAGCTTTCTTT	CASSVGGGGNTEAFF
TRBJ1-2	.	.	TRBV18	TGTGCCAGCTCACCACCGGCAGGCGACTATGGCTACACCTTC	CASSPPAGDYGYTF
TRBJ1-1	.	.	TRBV29-1	TGCAGCTCCAACAGGGTGGACACTGAAGCTTTCTTT	CSSNRVDTEAFF
TRBJ2-2	.	TRBD2	TRBV27	TGTGCCAGCAGTTTATTAGGCTTGGGAGGGGACACCGGGGAGCTGTTTTTT	CASSLLGLGGDTGELFF
TRBJ1-6	.	TRBD1	TRBV7-2	TGTGCCAGCAGGCCTGGACAGGGAGCCAATTCACCCCTCCACTTT	CASRPGQGANSPLHF
TRBJ2-1	.	.	TRBV19	TGTGCCAGTAGTATAAGAGGCCTATACAATGAGCAGTTCTTC	CASSIRGLYNEQFF
TRBJ1-4	.	.	TRBV6-5	TGTGCCAGCAGGTCAGAAGCAACTAATGAAAAACTGTTTTTT	CASRSEATNEKLFF
TRBJ2-5	.	.	TRBV10-3	TGTGCCAGCACTCGGGTACGGGAAGAGACCCAGTACTTC	CASTRVREETQYF
TRBJ2-7	.	.	TRBV5-4	TGTGCCAGCAGCTTGGGAGGTGCAACAGGGCGGGAGGAGCAGTACTTC	CASSLGGATGREEQYF
TRBJ2-5	.	TRBD1	TRBV7-9	TGTGCCAGCAGCGTGCCTGGGACAGCAGAGACCCAGTACTTC	CASSVPGTAETQYF